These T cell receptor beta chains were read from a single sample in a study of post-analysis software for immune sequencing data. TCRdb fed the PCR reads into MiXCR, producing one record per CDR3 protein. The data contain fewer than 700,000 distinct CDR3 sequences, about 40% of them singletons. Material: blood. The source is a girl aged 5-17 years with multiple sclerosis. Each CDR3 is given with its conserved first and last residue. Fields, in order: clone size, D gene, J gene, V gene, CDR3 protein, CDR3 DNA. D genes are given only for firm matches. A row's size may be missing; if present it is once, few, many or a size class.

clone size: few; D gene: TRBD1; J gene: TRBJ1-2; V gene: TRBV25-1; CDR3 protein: CASSAPDRANYGYTF; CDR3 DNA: TGTGCCAGCAGTGCCCCGGACAGGGCTAACTATGGCTACACCTTC
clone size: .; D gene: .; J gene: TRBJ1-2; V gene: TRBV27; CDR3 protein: CASSFLGRGDYGYTF; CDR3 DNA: TGTGCCAGCAGTTTCTTAGGCCGGGGAGACTATGGCTACACCTTC
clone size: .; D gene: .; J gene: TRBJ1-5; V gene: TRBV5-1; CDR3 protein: CASSLGEKQPQHF; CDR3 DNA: TGCGCCAGCAGCTTGGGGGAAAAGCAGCCCCAGCATTTT
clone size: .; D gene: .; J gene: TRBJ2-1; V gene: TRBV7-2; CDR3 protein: CASSLGPDYPPHNEQFF; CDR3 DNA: TGTGCCAGCAGCTTAGGGCCGGACTATCCCCCTCACAATGAGCAGTTCTTC
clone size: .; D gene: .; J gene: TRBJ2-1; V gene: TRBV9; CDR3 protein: CASSVGNTDYNEQFF; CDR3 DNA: TGTGCCAGCAGCGTAGGAAACACCGATTACAATGAGCAGTTCTTC
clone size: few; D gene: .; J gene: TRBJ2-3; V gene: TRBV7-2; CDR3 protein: CASSLGGTLTDTQYF; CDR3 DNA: TGTGCCAGCAGCTTGGGCGGAACTCTCACAGATACGCAGTATTTT
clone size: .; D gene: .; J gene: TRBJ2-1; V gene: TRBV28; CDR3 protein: CASTVGGLASLSYNEQFF; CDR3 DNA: TGTGCCAGCACCGTCGGTGGTTTAGCGTCCCTCTCCTACAATGAGCAGTTCTTC
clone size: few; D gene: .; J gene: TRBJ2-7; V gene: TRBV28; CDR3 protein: CASSSHAVLNEQYF; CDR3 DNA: TGTGCCAGCAGTTCCCACGCGGTCCTAAACGAGCAGTACTTC
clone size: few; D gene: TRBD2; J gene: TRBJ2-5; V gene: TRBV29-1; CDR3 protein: CSAKQTSGTETQYF; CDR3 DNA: TGCAGCGCCAAACAGACTAGCGGGACGGAGACCCAGTACTTC
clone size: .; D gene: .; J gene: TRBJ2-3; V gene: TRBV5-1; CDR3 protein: CASSLVGAHLTDTQYF; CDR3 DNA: TGCGCCAGCAGCTTGGTGGGGGCTCATTTGACAGATACGCAGTATTTT
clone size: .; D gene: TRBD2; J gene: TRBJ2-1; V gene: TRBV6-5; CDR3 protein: CASSPGTSGKNEQFF; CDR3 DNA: TGTGCCAGCAGTCCCGGGACTAGCGGGAAAAATGAGCAGTTCTTC
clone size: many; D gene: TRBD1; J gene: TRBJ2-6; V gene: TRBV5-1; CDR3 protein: CASSPTGVLSGANVLTF; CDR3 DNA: TGCGCCAGCAGCCCGACAGGGGTCCTGTCGGGGGCCAACGTCCTGACTTTC
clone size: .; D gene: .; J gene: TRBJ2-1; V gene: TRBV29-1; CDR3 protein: CSVGGYEQFF; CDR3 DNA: TGCAGCGTGGGGGGTTATGAGCAGTTCTTC
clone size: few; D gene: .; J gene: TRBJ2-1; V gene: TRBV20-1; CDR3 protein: CSARQGGSYNEQFF; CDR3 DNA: TGCAGTGCTAGACAGGGGGGCTCCTACAATGAGCAGTTCTTC
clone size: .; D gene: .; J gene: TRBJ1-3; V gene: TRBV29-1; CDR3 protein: CSVEEVPGAENTIYF; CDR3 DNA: TGCAGCGTTGAAGAGGTTCCAGGGGCTGAAAACACCATATATTTT
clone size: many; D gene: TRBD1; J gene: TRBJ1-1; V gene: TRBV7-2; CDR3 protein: CASRPTTGGVTEAFF; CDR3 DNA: TGTGCCAGCAGACCAACGACAGGGGGGGTCACTGAAGCTTTCTTT
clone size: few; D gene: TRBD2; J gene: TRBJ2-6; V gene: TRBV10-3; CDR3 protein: CAIKGGGGANVLTF; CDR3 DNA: TGTGCCATCAAGGGCGGGGGAGGGGCCAACGTCCTGACTTTC
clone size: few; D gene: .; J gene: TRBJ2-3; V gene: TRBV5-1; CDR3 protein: CASSLPLEGDTQYF; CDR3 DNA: TGCGCCAGCAGCTTGCCTCTGGAGGGAGATACGCAGTATTTT
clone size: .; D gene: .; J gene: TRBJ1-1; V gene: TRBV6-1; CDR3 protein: CASSEARATEAFF; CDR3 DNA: TGTGCCAGCAGTGAAGCGAGGGCTACTGAAGCTTTCTTT
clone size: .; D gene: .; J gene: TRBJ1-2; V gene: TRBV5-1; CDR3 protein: CASSWKGRSYGYTF; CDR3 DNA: TGCGCCAGCAGCTGGAAAGGCCGGAGTTATGGCTACACCTTC
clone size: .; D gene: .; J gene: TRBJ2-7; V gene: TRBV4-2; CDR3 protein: CASSQDAGRTSRYEQYF; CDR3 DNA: TGTGCCAGCAGCCAAGACGCCGGGCGGACATCGCGGTACGAGCAGTACTTC
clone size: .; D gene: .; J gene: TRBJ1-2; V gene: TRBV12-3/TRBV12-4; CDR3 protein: CASSFSAPGYTF; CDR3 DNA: TGTGCCAGCAGTTTCAGTGCGCCGGGCTACACCTTC
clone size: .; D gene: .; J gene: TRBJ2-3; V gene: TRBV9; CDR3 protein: CASSVTTSPRVDTQYF; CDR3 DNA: TGTGCCAGCAGCGTGACGACATCCCCCAGGGTGGATACGCAGTATTTT
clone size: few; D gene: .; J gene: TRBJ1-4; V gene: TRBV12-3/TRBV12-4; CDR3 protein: CASSLGGTNEKLFF; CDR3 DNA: TGTGCCAGCAGTTTAGGGGGTACTAATGAAAAACTGTTTTTT
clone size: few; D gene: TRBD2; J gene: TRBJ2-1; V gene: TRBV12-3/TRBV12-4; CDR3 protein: CASSLKRDEKGLYNEQFF; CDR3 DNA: TGTGCCAGCAGTTTAAAGCGGGACGAAAAAGGCCTCTACAATGAGCAGTTCTTC